A selection of T cell receptor beta chains follows, all from one sample in a study of blood T cell repertoires in COVID-19. Profiled with immunoSEQ multiplex PCR; TCRdb holds only in-frame clones, not every one. The sample holds tens of thousands of clones; approximately 79% are singletons and the top ten take around 3.5%. Sequencing was carried out using peripheral blood. Every receptor here comes from a man in his sixties with acute or convalescent COVID-19. Both conserved end residues are part of each CDR3. The order of the fields is D gene, V gene, J gene, clone size, CDR3 protein, CDR3 DNA. The D gene is left open where the match is weak. Some rows mark clone size as missing; the rest say once, few, many or name a class of expanded clone.

>NA|TRBV18|TRBJ2-5|few
CASSLMSSQETQYF
TGTGCCAGCTCCCTAATGTCATCCCAAGAGACCCAGTACTTC
>TRBD1|TRBV19|TRBJ2-7|NA
CASSTQGARVNEQYF
TGTGCCAGTAGTACGCAGGGGGCGCGGGTGAACGAGCAGTACTTC
>NA|TRBV29-1|TRBJ2-3|NA
CSVLPRGDTQYF
TGCAGCGTTCTGCCCCGCGGGGATACGCAGTATTTT
>TRBD1|TRBV5-1|TRBJ2-6|NA
CASSGGQGSSGANVLTF
TGCGCCAGCAGCGGTGGACAGGGGAGCTCTGGGGCCAACGTCCTGACTTTC
>NA|TRBV28|TRBJ1-1|once
CASSLGSKEAFF
TGTGCCAGCAGTTTAGGCAGTAAAGAAGCTTTCTTT
>TRBD2|TRBV4-1|TRBJ2-5|few
CASSLGTSGGETQYF
TGCGCCAGCAGCCTGGGGACTAGCGGGGGAGAGACCCAGTACTTC
>NA|TRBV6-6|TRBJ1-2|few
CASFSQAYGYTF
TGTGCCAGCTTTAGTCAGGCCTATGGCTACACCTTC
>TRBD1|TRBV7-6|TRBJ2-3|NA
CASSYPGGRSTDTQYF
TGTGCCAGCAGTTACCCAGGGGGTAGATCGACAGATACGCAGTATTTT
>NA|TRBV6-5|TRBJ1-1|NA
CASSYPGGTEAFF
TGTGCCAGCAGTTACCCGGGGGGAACTGAAGCTTTCTTT
>NA|TRBV29-1|TRBJ2-4|NA
CSARAPLKNIQYF
TGCAGCGCCCGCGCACCACTCAAAAACATTCAGTACTTC
>NA|TRBV18|TRBJ1-1|NA
CASSRAQGTTEAFF
TGTGCCAGCTCACGAGCCCAGGGTACCACTGAAGCTTTCTTT
>NA|TRBV27|TRBJ2-2|NA
CASSLAPATGANTGELFF
TGTGCCAGCAGTTTAGCCCCCGCGACAGGAGCGAACACCGGGGAGCTGTTTTTT
>TRBD1|TRBV24-1|TRBJ2-7|NA
CATSDGTGSAYEQYF
TGTGCCACCAGTGACGGGACAGGGAGCGCCTACGAGCAGTACTTC
>NA|TRBV11-2|TRBJ2-3|few
CASSSQGGITDTQYF
TGTGCCAGCAGCTCACAGGGGGGGATTACAGATACGCAGTATTTT
>TRBD1|TRBV6-5|TRBJ1-6|NA
CASSPRGQNSPLHF
TGTGCCAGCAGTCCGAGGGGGCAGAATTCACCCCTCCACTTT
>NA|TRBV12-3/TRBV12-4|TRBJ1-6|NA
CASREGVSPLHF
TGTGCCAGCAGAGAGGGTGTCTCACCCCTCCACTTT
>NA|TRBV5-1|TRBJ2-5|NA
CASSLGQGKTQYF
TGCGCCAGCAGCTTGGGGCAGGGCAAGACCCAGTACTTC
>TRBD1|TRBV10-2|TRBJ1-5|NA
CASSDTGANQPQHF
TGCGCCAGCAGTGATACAGGGGCCAATCAGCCCCAGCATTTT
>TRBD1|TRBV24-1|TRBJ2-5|few
CATSDPGQVRETQYF
TGTGCCACCAGTGATCCTGGACAGGTCCGGGAGACCCAGTACTTC
>TRBD1|TRBV18|TRBJ1-2|NA
CASSGTGNGYTF
TGTGCCAGCTCTGGGACAGGGAATGGCTACACCTTC
>TRBD1|TRBV7-2|TRBJ2-7|NA
CASSPDRARNEQYF
TGTGCCAGCAGCCCCGACAGGGCGAGGAACGAGCAGTACTTC
>TRBD2|TRBV9|TRBJ2-5|NA
CASSVRGGEAQYF
TGTGCCAGCAGCGTCCGGGGAGGGGAAGCCCAGTACTTC
>NA|TRBV30|TRBJ1-2|NA
CAWSLFDRLQSGYTF
TGTGCCTGGAGTTTGTTTGACAGGCTCCAAAGTGGCTACACCTTC
>TRBD1|TRBV12-5|TRBJ1-1|NA
CASGESTGRGTEAFF
TGTGCTAGTGGGGAATCGACAGGGCGGGGCACTGAAGCTTTCTTT
>TRBD1|TRBV7-3|TRBJ2-3|NA
CASSLYTGTESTDTQYF
TGTGCCAGCAGCCTCTATACCGGGACAGAGAGCACAGATACGCAGTATTTT
>TRBD2|TRBV5-1|TRBJ2-3|once
CASSENGGAHSDTQYF
TGCGCCAGCAGCGAAAACGGGGGGGCCCACTCAGATACGCAGTATTTT
>TRBD1|TRBV6-1|TRBJ1-6|NA
CASSEGGQGNSPLHF
TGTGCCAGCAGTGAAGGGGGACAGGGTAATTCACCCCTCCACTTT
>NA|TRBV7-2|TRBJ2-3|once
CASSANRGQDTQYF
TGTGCCAGCAGCGCTAACAGAGGACAAGATACGCAGTATTTT
>TRBD1|TRBV6-5|TRBJ2-7|NA
CASRSTGQEQYF
TGTGCCAGCAGATCGACAGGGCAAGAGCAGTACTTC
>TRBD1|TRBV5-5|TRBJ2-3|NA
CASSWIDRGTQYF
TGTGCCAGCAGCTGGATCGACAGGGGAACGCAGTATTTT
>NA|TRBV2|TRBJ2-7|few
CASRRTDNYEQYF
TGTGCCAGCAGGAGGACAGACAACTACGAGCAGTACTTC
>NA|TRBV20-1|TRBJ2-1|NA
CSAKLNEQFF
TGCAGTGCTAAGCTCAATGAGCAGTTCTTC
>NA|TRBV5-1|TRBJ1-2|once
CASSLAAAGVYGYTF
TGCGCCAGCAGCTTGGCGGCCGCAGGGGTCTATGGCTACACCTTC
>TRBD1|TRBV9|TRBJ1-6|NA
CASSVGPGQGYSPLHF
TGTGCCAGCAGCGTAGGGCCGGGACAGGGGTATTCACCCCTCCACTTT
>NA|TRBV5-6|TRBJ1-2|NA
CASSLDRDYGYTF
TGTGCCAGCAGCTTGGACAGGGACTATGGCTACACCTTC
>NA|TRBV21-1|TRBJ2-6|NA
CASSKPRSGANVLTF
TGTGCCAGCAGCAAACCCAGGTCTGGGGCCAACGTCCTGACTTTC
>TRBD2|TRBV7-2|TRBJ2-2|NA
CASSSIAGVTGELFF
TGTGCCAGCAGCTCCATAGCGGGGGTCACCGGGGAGCTGTTTTTT
>NA|TRBV14|TRBJ1-1|NA
CASSNRGRGSATEAFF
TGTGCCAGCAGCAATCGAGGTCGGGGGTCGGCCACTGAAGCTTTCTTT
>TRBD1|TRBV12-5|TRBJ2-6|NA
CASGRDREASGANVLTF
TGTGCTAGTGGTAGGGACAGGGAAGCTTCAGGGGCCAACGTCCTGACTTTC
>TRBD1|TRBV5-1|TRBJ2-2|NA
CASTSSGTGNTGELFF
TGCGCCAGCACTTCCTCCGGGACAGGGAACACCGGGGAGCTGTTTTTT
>NA|TRBV30|TRBJ1-1|NA
CARRQGLMNTEAFF
TGTGCCCGAAGGCAGGGTCTTATGAACACTGAAGCTTTCTTT
>NA|TRBV4-1|TRBJ1-2|NA
CASSQADGYTF
TGCGCCAGCAGCCAAGCCGATGGCTACACCTTC
>TRBD1|TRBV24-1|TRBJ1-2|NA
CATSDARDRHSF
TGTGCCACCAGTGATGCGAGGGACAGGCATTCCTTC
>NA|TRBV7-8|TRBJ1-1|NA
CASSRDMNTEAFF
TGTGCCAGCAGCCGCGACATGAACACTGAAGCTTTCTTT
>NA|TRBV12-3/TRBV12-4|TRBJ2-3|NA
CASKPESADTQYF
TGTGCCAGCAAACCCGAATCGGCAGATACGCAGTATTTT
>NA|TRBV28|TRBJ1-6|NA
CASRNPGNSPLHF
TGTGCCAGCCGTAATCCAGGGAATTCACCCCTCCACTTT
>NA|TRBV6-5|TRBJ1-1|few
CASTGVSNTEAFF
TGTGCCAGCACAGGGGTCAGTAACACTGAAGCTTTCTTT
>NA|TRBV6-5|TRBJ1-5|NA
CASSSLNQPQHF
TGTGCCAGCAGTTCCTTAAATCAGCCCCAGCATTTT
>NA|TRBV2|TRBJ2-5|NA
CASSQQFQETQYF
TGTGCCAGCAGTCAACAGTTCCAAGAGACCCAGTACTTC
>NA|TRBV19|TRBJ1-1|NA
CASSQLSGIMGWNTEAFF
TGTGCCAGTAGTCAACTTTCGGGGATCATGGGATGGAACACTGAAGCTTTCTTT
>TRBD1|TRBV5-1|TRBJ2-1|NA
CASSLTGTGVDEQFF
TGCGCCAGCAGCTTAACCGGGACAGGGGTGGATGAGCAGTTCTTC
>TRBD2|TRBV24-1|TRBJ2-3|NA
CATSDPRREPDTQYF
TGTGCCACCAGTGACCCCAGGCGGGAGCCAGATACGCAGTATTTT
>TRBD1|TRBV6-5|TRBJ1-5|NA
CASSLGQGGQPQHF
TGTGCCAGCAGCTTGGGACAGGGAGGTCAGCCCCAGCATTTT
>NA|TRBV9|TRBJ1-2|few
CASSVEDRNFYGYTF
TGTGCCAGCAGCGTAGAAGACAGAAACTTCTATGGCTACACCTTC
>TRBD2|TRBV5-1|TRBJ2-5|NA
CASSWGYKAGRAETQYF
TGCGCCAGCAGCTGGGGCTACAAAGCGGGGCGGGCGGAGACCCAGTACTTC
>NA|TRBV14|TRBJ2-7|once
CASSSGDEQYF
TGTGCCAGCAGCTCAGGCGACGAGCAGTACTTC
>TRBD2|TRBV11-2|TRBJ2-6|NA
CASSLGRVEFGPGANVLTF
TGTGCCAGCAGCTTGGGGAGGGTAGAATTTGGGCCTGGGGCCAACGTCCTGACTTTC
>NA|TRBV6-6|TRBJ1-5|NA
CASSYSQSYSNQPQHF
TGTGCCAGCAGTTACTCGCAGTCATATAGCAATCAGCCCCAGCATTTT